The 16 T cell receptor beta chains presented below share a single source sample, sequenced in a study of blood T cell repertoires in COVID-19. Libraries were prepared by immunoSEQ multiplex PCR; TCRdb keeps only in-frame clonotypes and omits some of them. The sample has fewer than 120,000 clones; 70% to 90% are singletons. The sequenced sample was peripheral blood. The origin of the receptors is a human donor in a cohort sampled during active COVID-19.

The V call is TRBV5-4, the J call TRBJ2-5, with 9 positions matching TRBD1. The CDR3 covers 15 residues. After removal of 4 bases from V and 5 bases from J, the junction contained 9 bases not matched to a gene. Germline V gene lookup returns CDR1 SGHNT and CDR2 YYREEE (reference sequence). The CDR3 reads CASSSRDRVSETQYF. The DNA for the CDR3 is TGTGCCAGCAGCAGCCGGGACAGGGTCTCGGAGACCCAGTACTTC.

The chain links TRBV4-2 to TRBJ1-2; TRBD1 agrees at 8 bases. This CDR3 has 17 residues. J gave up 4 bases and V 0 bases, and 10 bases lay outside the gene matches. Germline values: CDR1 LGHNA, CDR2 YNFKEQ. Written as DNA, the CDR3 is TGTGCCAGCAGCCAAGATGTAGGGGCAGGGGGCCTCTATGGCTACACCTTC. It specifies CASSQDVGAGGLYGYTF.

The chain uses TRBV28 and TRBJ2-2, with D uncertain. The length of the CDR3 is 12 residues. The V end was cut by 8 bases, the J end by 2 bases, with 6 bases between. Germline values: CDR1 MDHEN, CDR2 SYDVKM. The CDR3 spells CASGRNTGELFF. In nucleotides, the CDR3 is TGTGCCAGCGGGCGCAACACCGGGGAGCTGTTTTTT.

The J gene is TRBJ2-3, the V gene TRBV27, with 7 positions matching TRBD2. Trimming cost V 5 bases and J 0 bases; bases outside gene matches: 11. The length of the CDR3 is 17 residues. Germline assignment: CDR1 MNHEY and CDR2 SMNVEV (reference sequence). CDR3 residues: CASSGIAGATSTDTQYF. CDR3 in DNA: TGTGCCAGCAGTGGGATAGCGGGTGCCACTAGCACAGATACGCAGTATTTT.

The genes are TRBV11-2 and TRBJ2-2, with D hard to call. The CDR3 sequence is 16 residues long. V was cut by 2 bases and J by 4 bases, with 14 bases left in between. Germline CDR1 reads SGHAT; CDR2 reads FQNNGV. CDR3 amino acids: CASSLRVRGGTGELFF. CDR3 in DNA: TGTGCCAGCAGCTTACGGGTTCGAGGTGGCACCGGGGAGCTGTTTTTT.

This rearrangement joins TRBV11-3 to TRBJ2-7, with 12 bases identical to TRBD2. Losses at the gene ends were 4 bases for V and 7 bases for J; bases not matched to a gene: 11. Germline V gene data show CDR1 as SGHNT and CDR2 as YENEEA. The CDR3 contains 16 residues. CDR3 loop: CASSSGLAGSSGEQYF. The CDR3 bases are TGTGCCAGCAGCTCCGGACTAGCGGGGTCCTCCGGTGAGCAGTACTTC. Supplemented by reference TRBV11-3 and TRBJ2-7, the full variable domain reads EAGVVQSPRYKIIEKKQPVAFWCNPISGHNTLYWYLQNLGQGPELLIRYENEEAVDDSQLPKDRFSAERLKGVDSTLKIQPAELGDSAVYLCASSSGLAGSSGEQYFGPGTRLTVT.

The rearrangement uses TRBV27 and TRBJ2-2; TRBD2 matches 7 bases. V was clipped by 0 bases and J by 5 bases; unmatched bases: 9. Germline V gene data show CDR1 as MNHEY and CDR2 as SMNVEV (reference sequence). CDR3 length: 17 residues. The CDR3 loop reads CASSLSNGGTRTGELFF. CDR3 sequence (DNA): TGTGCCAGCAGTTTATCAAACGGGGGGACCAGGACCGGGGAGCTGTTTTTT.

The chain employs TRBV30 and TRBJ1-4, with D unresolved. CDR3 size: 15 residues. V gave up 4 bases and J gave up 0 bases, with 12 bases separating them. Germline loops: CDR1 GTSNPN, CDR2 SVGIG (reference sequence). CDR3 in amino acids: CAWTYPRSTNEKLFF. CDR3 nucleotides: TGTGCCTGGACCTACCCCCGGTCAACTAATGAAAAACTGTTTTTT. Together with reference TRBV30 and TRBJ1-4, the CDR3 gives the full variable domain: SQTIHQWPATLVQPVGSPLSLECTVEGTSNPNLYWYRQAAGRGLQLLFYSVGIGQISSEVPQNLSASRPQDRQFILSSKKLLLSDSGFYLCAWTYPRSTNEKLFFGSGTQLSVL.

As for this clone: This same CDR3 is encoded by further DNA sequences in the sample. The rearrangement uses TRBV29-1 and TRBJ1-2; D is undetermined. V dropped 4 bases and J dropped 3 bases, with 12 bases sitting between them. The CDR3 sequence is 13 residues long. Germline CDR1 and CDR2: SQVTM and ANQGSEA. CDR3 protein: CSVGGVRDYGYTF. The CDR3, as DNA: TGCAGCGTTGGAGGCGTGAGGGACTATGGCTACACCTTC.

J is TRBJ1-5 and V is TRBV29-1, with D perhaps TRBD1 (6 bases). The CDR3 is 13 amino acids. CDR1 and CDR2 (germline): SQVTM, ANQGSEA. V shed 5 bases and J shed 5 bases, with 13 bases lying between them. CDR3 residues: CSVRGAGDQPQHF. The CDR3 region has the DNA TGCAGCGTTAGGGGGGCGGGAGATCAGCCCCAGCATTTT.

This clone was found a few times. V and J are TRBV5-6 and TRBJ1-1; D unclear. The germline V gene encodes CDR1 SGHDT and CDR2 YYEEEE. There are 14 residues in the CDR3. V was cut by 0 bases and J by 1 base, with 7 bases left in between. DNA of the CDR3: TGTGCCAGCAGCTTGGCCGGAGGGAACACTGAAGCTTTCTTT. This translates into CASSLAGGNTEAFF.

The chain employs TRBV11-3 and TRBJ2-3; 8 nucleotides line up with TRBD2. V trimming: 3 bases; J trimming: 4 bases; junction bases outside the gene matches: 6. The CDR3 loop spans 15 amino acids. Germline loops: CDR1 SGHNT, CDR2 YENEEA. In DNA, the CDR3 is TGTGCCAGCAGCTTGGGGACTAGTTCGCCAGATACGCAGTATTTT. Its translation is CASSLGTSSPDTQYF.

In the case of this clone: The sample carries other DNA sequences with the same CDR3. This chain joins TRBV28 and TRBJ1-1; 9 nucleotides align to TRBD1. With V trimmed by 5 bases and J by 4 bases, 5 bases remained unmatched. CDR3 length equals 14 residues. The germline gives CDR1 MDHEN, CDR2 SYDVKM. CDR3 region: CASSPGQGVTEAFF. In nucleotides, the CDR3 is TGTGCCAGCAGTCCGGGACAGGGAGTCACTGAAGCTTTCTTT.

The CDR3 region is CASSLGQANYGYTF. CDR3 sequence (DNA): TGCGCCAGCAGCTTGGGACAGGCAAACTATGGCTACACCTTC. The chain couples TRBV5-1 to TRBJ1-2, with D perhaps TRBD1 (6 bases). CDR1 SGHRS and CDR2 YFSETQ come from the germline V gene. This CDR3 is built from 14 residues. V was clipped by 0 bases and J by 2 bases, with 8 bases between them. Variable domain in full (rest from reference TRBV5-1 and TRBJ1-2): KAGVTQTPRYLIKTRGQQVTLSCSPISGHRSVSWYQQTPGQGLQFLFEYFSETQRNKGNFPGRFSGRQFSNSRSEMNVSTLELGDSALYLCASSLGQANYGYTFGSGTRLTVV.

This clone was seen just once. The chain recombines TRBV3-1 (or the pseudogene TRBV3-2) with TRBJ2-2; TRBD2 is a possible D gene (6 bases). V was trimmed by 1 base and J by 8 bases, leaving 8 bases between them. Germline V gene data show CDR1 as LGHDT and CDR2 as YNNKEL (reference sequence). The CDR3 runs to 13 residues. The CDR3 DNA is TGTGCCAGCAGCCAAGGGCGGGGAGGGGAGCTGTTTTTT. Translating it yields CASSQGRGGELFF.

The rearrangement links TRBV2 to TRBJ2-3; 7 bases are shared with TRBD2. The CDR3 totals 15 residues. V was clipped by 7 bases and J by 6 bases; unmatched bases: 13. Germline CDR1 is SNHLY and CDR2 is FYNNEI. The CDR3, as DNA: TGTGCCAGCACTAAGACAGTTTGGGGGGGGGATACGCAGTATTTT. It translates to CASTKTVWGGDTQYF. The full variable domain, completed using reference TRBV2 and TRBJ2-3, is EPEVTQTPSHQVTQMGQEVILRCVPISNHLYFYWYRQILGQKVEFLVSFYNNEISEKSEIFDDQFSVERPDGSNFTLKIRSTKLEDSAMYFCASTKTVWGGDTQYFGPGTRLTVL.